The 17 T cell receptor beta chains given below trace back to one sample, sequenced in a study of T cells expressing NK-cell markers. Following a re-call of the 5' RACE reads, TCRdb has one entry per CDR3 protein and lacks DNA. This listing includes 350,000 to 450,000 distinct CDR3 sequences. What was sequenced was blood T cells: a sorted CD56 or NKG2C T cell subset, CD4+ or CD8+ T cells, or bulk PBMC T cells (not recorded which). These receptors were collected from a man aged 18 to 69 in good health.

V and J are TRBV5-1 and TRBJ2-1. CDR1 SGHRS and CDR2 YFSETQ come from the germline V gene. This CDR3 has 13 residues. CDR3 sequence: CASRQGRDNEQFF.

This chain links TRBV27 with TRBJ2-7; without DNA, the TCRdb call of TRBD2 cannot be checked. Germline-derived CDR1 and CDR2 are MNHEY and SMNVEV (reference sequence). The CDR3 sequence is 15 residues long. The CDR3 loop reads CASRRSGGATYEQYF.

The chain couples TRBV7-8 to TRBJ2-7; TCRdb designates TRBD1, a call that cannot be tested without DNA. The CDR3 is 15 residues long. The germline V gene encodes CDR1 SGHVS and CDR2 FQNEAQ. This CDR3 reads CASSLGGHHTYEQYF.

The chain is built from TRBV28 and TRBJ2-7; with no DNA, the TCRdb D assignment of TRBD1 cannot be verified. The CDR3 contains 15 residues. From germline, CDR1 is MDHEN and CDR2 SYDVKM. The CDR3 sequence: CASSLTGTGGVKQYF.

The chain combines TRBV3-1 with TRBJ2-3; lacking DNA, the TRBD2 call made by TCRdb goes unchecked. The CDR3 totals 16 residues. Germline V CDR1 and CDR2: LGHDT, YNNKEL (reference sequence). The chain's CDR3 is CASSQGTSVTWDTQYF.

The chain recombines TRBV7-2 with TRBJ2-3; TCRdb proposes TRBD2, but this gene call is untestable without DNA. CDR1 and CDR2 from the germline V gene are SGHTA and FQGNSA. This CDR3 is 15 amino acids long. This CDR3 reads CASTLEGVNTDTQYF. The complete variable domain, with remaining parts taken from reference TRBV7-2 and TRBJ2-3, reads GAGVSQSPSNKVTEKGKDVELRCDPISGHTALYWYRQSLGQGLEFLIYFQGNSAPDKSGLPSDRFSAERTGGSVSTLTIQRTQQEDSAVYLCASTLEGVNTDTQYFGPGTRLTVL.

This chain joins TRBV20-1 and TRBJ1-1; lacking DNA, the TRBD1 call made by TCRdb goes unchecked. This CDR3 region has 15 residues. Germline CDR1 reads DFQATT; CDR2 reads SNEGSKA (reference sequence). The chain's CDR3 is CSARKQAMKNTEAFF.

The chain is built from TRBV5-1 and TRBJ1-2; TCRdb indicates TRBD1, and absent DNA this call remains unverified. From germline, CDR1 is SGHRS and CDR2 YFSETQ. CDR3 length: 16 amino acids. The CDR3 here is CASSEKGQGIPYGYTF. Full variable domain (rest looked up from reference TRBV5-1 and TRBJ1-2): KAGVTQTPRYLIKTRGQQVTLSCSPISGHRSVSWYQQTPGQGLQFLFEYFSETQRNKGNFPGRFSGRQFSNSRSEMNVSTLELGDSALYLCASSEKGQGIPYGYTFGSGTRLTVV.

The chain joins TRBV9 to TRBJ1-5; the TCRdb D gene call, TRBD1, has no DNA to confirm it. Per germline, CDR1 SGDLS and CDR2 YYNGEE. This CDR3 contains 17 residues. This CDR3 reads CASSVTGGASNNQPQHF.

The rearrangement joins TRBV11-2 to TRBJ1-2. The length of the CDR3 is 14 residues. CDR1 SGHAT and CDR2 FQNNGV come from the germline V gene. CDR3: CASSHPRNPYGYTF.

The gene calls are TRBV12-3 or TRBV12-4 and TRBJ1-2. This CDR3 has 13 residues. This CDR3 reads CASSLRWTNGYTF.

The CDR3 loop reads CASRKPGTGSTYEQYF. The V call is TRBV2, the J call TRBJ2-7; TCRdb calls TRBD1, which cannot be checked without DNA. The germline gives CDR1 SNHLY, CDR2 FYNNEI. This CDR3 spans 16 amino acids. Variable domain in full (rest from reference TRBV2 and TRBJ2-7): EPEVTQTPSHQVTQMGQEVILRCVPISNHLYFYWYRQILGQKVEFLVSFYNNEISEKSEIFDDQFSVERPDGSNFTLKIRSTKLEDSAMYFCASRKPGTGSTYEQYFGPGTRLTVT.

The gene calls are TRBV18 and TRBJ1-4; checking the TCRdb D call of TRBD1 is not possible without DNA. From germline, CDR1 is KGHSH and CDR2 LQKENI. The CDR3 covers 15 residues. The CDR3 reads CASSPPAQGNEKLFF.

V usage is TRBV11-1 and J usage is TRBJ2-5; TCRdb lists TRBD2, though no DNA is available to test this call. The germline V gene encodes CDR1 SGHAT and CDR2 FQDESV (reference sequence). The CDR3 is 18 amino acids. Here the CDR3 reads CASSLGTSGTVYQETQYF.

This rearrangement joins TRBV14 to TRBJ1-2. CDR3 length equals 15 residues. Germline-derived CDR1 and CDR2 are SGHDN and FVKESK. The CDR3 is CASSQDLGRNYGYTF.

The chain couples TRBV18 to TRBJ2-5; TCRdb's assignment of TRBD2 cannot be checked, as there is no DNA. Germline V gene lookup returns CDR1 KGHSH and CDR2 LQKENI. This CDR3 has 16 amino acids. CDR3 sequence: CASSRVGLSDRETQYF.

CDR3 protein: CASSQLTGSKAFF. The rearrangement uses TRBV3-1 and TRBJ1-1. CDR3 length: 13 residues. Germline-derived CDR1 and CDR2 are LGHDT and YNNKEL (reference sequence).